This TCR beta chain was retrieved from a study of follicular helper T cells after annual influenza vaccination. The repertoire was sequenced with immunoSEQ multiplex PCR; TCRdb's copy has only in-frame clones and lacks some. The profile covers more than 10,000 clones, with over 75% appearing a single time and 0.8% to 0.95% taken by the ten largest. Of note for this clone: Its antigen is unidentified.

Germline V gene sequence: CDR1 SGHKS, CDR2 YYEKEE (reference sequence). This CDR3 contains 16 residues. The trim removed 4 bases at V and 3 bases at J, leaving 8 bases unmatched. Per time point, roughly 35-100 mL of blood was sampled. Broader study findings: Most later recoveries of Day 7 ICOS+CD38+ clones were ICOS-CD38- cTfh. Yearly vaccinations repeatedly recalled conserved clonotypes in ICOS+CD38+ cTfh.

The sample in question was CXCR5- memory CD4+ T cells sorted from blood, obtained 6 weeks after influenza vaccination. The rearrangement links TRBV5-5 to TRBJ1-3; 9 nucleotides align to TRBD1. The receptor's source is an adult who received the influenza vaccine. CDR3 loop: CASSAPGTGLGNTIYF. The CDR3 DNA is TGTGCCAGCAGCGCGCCCGGGACAGGGCTTGGAAACACCATATATTTT. The full variable domain, with the rest looked up from reference TRBV5-5 and TRBJ1-3, is DAGVTQSPTHLIKTRGQQVTLRCSPISGHKSVSWYQQVLGQGPQFIFQYYEKEERGRGNFPDRFSARQFPNYSSELNVNALLLGDSALYLCASSAPGTGLGNTIYFGEGSWLTVV.